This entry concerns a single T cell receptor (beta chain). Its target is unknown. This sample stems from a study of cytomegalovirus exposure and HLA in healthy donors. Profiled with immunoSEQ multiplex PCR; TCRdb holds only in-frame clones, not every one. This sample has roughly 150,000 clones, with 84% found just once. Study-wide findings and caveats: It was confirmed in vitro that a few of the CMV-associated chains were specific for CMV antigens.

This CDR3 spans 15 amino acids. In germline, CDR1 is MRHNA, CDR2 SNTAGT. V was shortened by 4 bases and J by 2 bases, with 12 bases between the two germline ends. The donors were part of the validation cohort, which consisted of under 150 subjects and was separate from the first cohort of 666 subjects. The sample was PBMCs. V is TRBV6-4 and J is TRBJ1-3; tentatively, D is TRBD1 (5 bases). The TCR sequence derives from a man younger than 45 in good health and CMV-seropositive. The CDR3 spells CASSAEGQPGNTIYF. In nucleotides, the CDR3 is TGTGCCAGCAGTGCCGAAGGACAACCTGGAAACACCATATATTTT.